The rows below give T cell receptor beta chains drawn from one sample of a study of response to subunit inactivated influenza vaccine. TCRdb re-called the RT-PCR reads through MiXCR, storing one row per CDR3 protein. The sample holds about half a million distinct CDR3 sequences; less than 30% are singletons and the top ten take 1.5% to 2%. The sample here was CD4+ T cells sorted from PBMCs, taken 5 days after vaccination. These receptors were taken from a man aged 50 or older who received an inactivated influenza vaccine. Each CDR3 is given with its conserved first and last residue. D genes are given only for firm matches. Size is omitted from some rows. Given values are once, few, many or a class for expanded clones.

d_call j_call v_call clone_size cdr3_nt cdr3_aa
NA TRBJ1-5 TRBV7-8 NA TGTGCCAGCAGCTTAGAGATGGGGGTCGTAAATCAGCCCCAGCATTTT CASSLEMGVVNQPQHF
NA TRBJ2-5 TRBV7-9 few TGTGCCAGCAGCTTAAACAGCCAAGAGACCCAGTACTTC CASSLNSQETQYF
TRBD1 TRBJ2-7 TRBV5-6 few TGTGCCAGCAGCTTCGACAGGGGGGAGGGCTACGAGCAGTACTTC CASSFDRGEGYEQYF
TRBD1 TRBJ1-4 TRBV12-3/TRBV12-4 NA TGTGCCAGCAGCCGGGACAGGGGGCGAGGTGAAAAACTGTTTTTT CASSRDRGRGEKLFF
NA TRBJ2-1 TRBV10-3 few TGTGCCATCAGTGGAAGACTTATTTCCGGTGGTGAGCAGTTCTTC CAISGRLISGGEQFF
NA TRBJ2-1 TRBV5-1 many TGCGCCAGCAGCTTGACTGGCTCCTACAATGAGCAGTTCTTC CASSLTGSYNEQFF
NA TRBJ2-3 TRBV29-1 NA TGCAGCGTTGGACAGGCCGGCGGTACGCAGTATTTT CSVGQAGGTQYF
TRBD1 TRBJ1-4 TRBV4-2 many TGTGCCAGCAGCCAAGAACAGGGGGATGAAAAACTGTTTTTT CASSQEQGDEKLFF
TRBD2 TRBJ2-1 TRBV7-3 NA TGTGCCAGCAGCTTATTAGCGGGAGAGATCTACAATGAGCAGTTCTTC CASSLLAGEIYNEQFF
NA TRBJ1-1 TRBV12-3/TRBV12-4 NA TGTGCCAGCAGTTTATTCCAGGGGCGAAGGTCTGAAGCTTTCTTT CASSLFQGRRSEAFF
NA TRBJ2-1 TRBV20-1 few TGCAGTGCTAGGAATATAGTAGGCAGGGGGGGCAATGAGCAGTTCTTC CSARNIVGRGGNEQFF
NA TRBJ1-1 TRBV6-1 few TGTGCCAGCAGTGGCGCGGCAGGTGCTTTGAACACTGAAGCTTTCTTT CASSGAAGALNTEAFF
NA TRBJ2-4 TRBV20-1 NA TGCAGTGCTAGACCCTCCCGACTGGGAGGATTAGCCAAAAACATTCAGTACTTC CSARPSRLGGLAKNIQYF
TRBD1 TRBJ2-7 TRBV7-8 NA TGTGCCAGCAGCACTAGGGACAGGTTGGGGGAGCAGTACTTC CASSTRDRLGEQYF
NA TRBJ2-3 TRBV5-6 NA TGTGCCAGCACCGCTAGATGGGGGGGGCGCACAGATACGCAGTATTTT CASTARWGGRTDTQYF
NA TRBJ2-5 TRBV18 NA TGTGCCAGCTCGCAAGGACTAACAGAGACCCAGTACTTC CASSQGLTETQYF
TRBD1 TRBJ2-4 TRBV28 few TGTGCCAGCAGTCCTGGACAGGGACCAAACATTCAGTACTTC CASSPGQGPNIQYF
NA TRBJ1-1 TRBV20-1 few TGCAGTGCTAGAGATCCGACCACTGAAGCTTTCTTT CSARDPTTEAFF
NA TRBJ1-1 TRBV20-1 NA TGCAGTGCCAGGGGTAGGGAGGGCACTGAAGCTTTCTTT CSARGREGTEAFF
TRBD1 TRBJ1-1 TRBV29-1 NA TGCAGCGTCGAGGGACAGTATAACACTGAAGCTTTCTTT CSVEGQYNTEAFF
TRBD1 TRBJ2-7 TRBV4-1 few TGCGCCAGCAGCCAAGGGACAGGGGTGGAGCAGTACTTC CASSQGTGVEQYF
TRBD2 TRBJ2-3 TRBV29-1 NA TGCAGCGTTGAGACTAGCGGGAGGAGGACAGATACGCAGTATTTT CSVETSGRRTDTQYF
NA TRBJ2-7 TRBV9 NA TGTGCCAGCAGCGTAGGCTCGAGCAGCTCCTACGAGCAGTACTTC CASSVGSSSSYEQYF
NA TRBJ2-6 TRBV15 NA TGTGCCACCAGCGCCGATGTTGGGGCCAACGTCCTGACTTTC CATSADVGANVLTF
TRBD2 TRBJ2-7 TRBV20-1 NA TGCAGTGCTAGAATAACTAGCGGTCCCTACGAGCAGTACTTC CSARITSGPYEQYF
TRBD2 TRBJ2-1 TRBV5-5 few TGTGCCAGCAGCCGTATGCCGGGGGGGAACAATGAGCAGTTCTTC CASSRMPGGNNEQFF
NA TRBJ2-5 TRBV19 NA TGTGCCAGTGATGAGGGGGGCGCGTCGGAGACCCAGTACTTC CASDEGGASETQYF
NA TRBJ1-3 TRBV12-3/TRBV12-4 NA TGTGCCAGCACCCCGAGGACAGTTTTTGGAAACACCATATATTTT CASTPRTVFGNTIYF
NA TRBJ2-7 TRBV7-2 few TGTGCCAGCAGCTACCCGGGACCGACGTGGGAGCAGTACTTC CASSYPGPTWEQYF
NA TRBJ2-5 TRBV12-3/TRBV12-4 few TGTGCCAGCGGAGAGGGGAAGACCCAGTACTTC CASGEGKTQYF
TRBD1 TRBJ2-7 TRBV7-2 few TGTGCCAGCAGCCATTACCTCCGGGACAGGACCTACGAGCAGTACTTC CASSHYLRDRTYEQYF